These T cell receptor beta chains were read from a single sample in a study of chemoradiotherapy in HPV16-positive cancers. Sequencing was performed with immunoSEQ multiplex PCR; in TCRdb, only in-frame clones are kept and a portion is missing. The sample has about 22,000 clones, 73% seen once. The sample was gathered from a patient who underwent chemoradiotherapy. The receptors derive from a human donor with HPV-associated anogenital cancer. The CDR3 runs from the conserved cysteine through the conserved F or W. D genes are given only for firm matches. The size of a clone is reported for some rows only, either as once, few or many, or as a class for expanded clones.

CDR3 DNA: TGTGCCAGCAGGAGGGACTTCAATGAGCAGTTCTTC
CDR3 protein: CASRRDFNEQFF
clone size: NA
V gene: TRBV6-5
D gene: NA
J gene: TRBJ2-1

CDR3 DNA: TGTGCCAGTAGTTCCCGGGACAGGGATAATTCACCCCTCCACTTT
CDR3 protein: CASSSRDRDNSPLHF
clone size: few
V gene: TRBV19
D gene: TRBD1
J gene: TRBJ1-6

CDR3 DNA: TGTGCCAGCAGTTTATTAGGCTCGACGGGGACCGGGGAGCTGTTTTTT
CDR3 protein: CASSLLGSTGTGELFF
clone size: few
V gene: TRBV28
D gene: NA
J gene: TRBJ2-2

CDR3 DNA: TGTGCTAGTGGTTTGGCCCAGACAGGGCGCGAGCAGTACTTC
CDR3 protein: CASGLAQTGREQYF
clone size: once
V gene: TRBV12-5
D gene: TRBD1
J gene: TRBJ2-7

CDR3 DNA: TGTGCCAGCAGCTTAGGCCCAGGACAGTACGAGCAGTACTTC
CDR3 protein: CASSLGPGQYEQYF
clone size: NA
V gene: TRBV11-1
D gene: NA
J gene: TRBJ2-7

CDR3 DNA: TGTGCCAGCTCACCACCGGACTCGGGACAGAAATACTACACCTTC
CDR3 protein: CASSPPDSGQKYYTF
clone size: NA
V gene: TRBV18
D gene: TRBD1
J gene: TRBJ1-2

CDR3 DNA: TGCGCCAGCAGCTTGGAATCATACAGGGGGGGGTATGGCTACACCTTC
CDR3 protein: CASSLESYRGGYGYTF
clone size: NA
V gene: TRBV5-1
D gene: TRBD1
J gene: TRBJ1-2

CDR3 DNA: TGCAGCGGTTTCGGCACTGAAGCTTTCTTT
CDR3 protein: CSGFGTEAFF
clone size: NA
V gene: TRBV29-1
D gene: NA
J gene: TRBJ1-1

CDR3 DNA: TGTGCCAGTAGTATAGATTCCGGGGAGCTGTTTTTT
CDR3 protein: CASSIDSGELFF
clone size: NA
V gene: TRBV19
D gene: NA
J gene: TRBJ2-2

CDR3 DNA: TGTGCCAGCAGCTTATCAGGGGATGAAAAACTGTTTTTT
CDR3 protein: CASSLSGDEKLFF
clone size: NA
V gene: TRBV7-3
D gene: NA
J gene: TRBJ1-4

CDR3 DNA: TGTGCCAGCAGCTTTAAAGAGACTATTGAAGCTTTCTTT
CDR3 protein: CASSFKETIEAFF
clone size: NA
V gene: TRBV5-6
D gene: NA
J gene: TRBJ1-1